The 25 T cell receptor beta chains below were found in one sample sequenced in a study of blood T cell repertoires in COVID-19. The table came from immunoSEQ multiplex PCR; TCRdb's copy has only in-frame clones and leaves some out. The sample records around 270,000 clones, 65% to 90% being singletons. Material: peripheral blood. These receptors were obtained from a man aged 25-40 years with active or convalescent COVID-19.

The chain carries TRBV18 and TRBJ2-7; 9 nucleotides align to TRBD1. The ends lost 5 bases at V and 5 bases at J; junction bases unmatched: 13. The CDR3 length is 16 residues. Germline assignment: CDR1 KGHSH and CDR2 LQKENI. The CDR3 protein is CASSNYRGHSLDEQYF. CDR3 coding DNA: TGTGCCAGCTCAAATTACAGGGGGCACTCTTTGGACGAGCAGTACTTC.

This chain connects TRBV2 to TRBJ2-7; D is uncertain. The CDR3 is 13 amino acids. The V gene lost 3 bases and the J gene lost 0 bases, with 6 bases spanning the gap. Germline CDR1 SNHLY, CDR2 FYNNEI. The CDR3 loop reads CASSDWHSYEQYF. CDR3 DNA sequence: TGTGCCAGCAGTGATTGGCACTCCTACGAGCAGTACTTC.

CDR3 sequence reads: CASSSSRSQTEAFF. CDR3 DNA: TGTGCCAGCAGCTCTAGTCGGAGTCAAACTGAAGCTTTCTTT. V is TRBV7-8 and J is TRBJ1-1; D call uncertain. The V end was cut by 4 bases, the J end by 5 bases, with 14 bases between. The CDR3 covers 14 residues. CDR1 and CDR2 (germline): SGHVS, FQNEAQ.

V and J are TRBV28 and TRBJ2-7, with a possible D match to TRBD1 (5 bases). Germline V lookup: CDR1 MDHEN, CDR2 SYDVKM. V lost 9 bases and J 0 bases, leaving 15 bases between the germline ends. This CDR3 contains 14 residues. CDR3 DNA sequence: TGTGCCAGTAGCAAGGGGATGAGCTCCTACGAGCAGTACTTC. Amino acids: CASSKGMSSYEQYF.

The chain joins TRBV15 to TRBJ2-2, with D maybe TRBD2 (6 bases). V was shortened by 0 bases and J by 1 base, with 9 bases between the two germline ends. In germline, CDR1 is LNHNV, CDR2 YYDKDF (reference sequence). The CDR3 is 16 amino acids. CDR3 bases: TGTGCCACCAGCAGAGAGGTGCGGGAGAACACCGGGGAGCTGTTTTTT. This sequence encodes CATSREVRENTGELFF.

This chain links TRBV6-5 with TRBJ1-1; D unresolved. The ends were cut back, 6 bases at V and 1 base at J, with 6 bases in the middle. Germline-derived CDR1 and CDR2 are MNHEY and SVGAGI. The CDR3 length is 12 residues. The CDR3 sequence: CASRLENTEAFF. CDR3 bases: TGTGCCAGCAGGCTAGAGAACACTGAAGCTTTCTTT.

The chain joins TRBV11-2 to TRBJ2-1; no clear D. The CDR3 contains 11 residues. The germline V gene has CDR1 SGHAT and CDR2 FQNNGV. The germline V and J ends were trimmed by 5 bases and 8 bases, with 7 bases remaining between them. CDR3 nucleotide sequence: TGTGCCAGCAGCCCCCGCGATGAGCAGTTCTTC. This encodes CASSPRDEQFF.

This clone appeared a few times. V gene TRBV4-3 combines with J gene TRBJ2-1, with 10 nucleotides matching TRBD2. Germline V gives CDR1 LGHNA, CDR2 YSLEER. V lost 1 base to trimming and J lost 7 bases; unmatched junction nucleotides: 13. The CDR3 sequence is 18 residues long. The CDR3 sequence is CASSQVFSGGFLKNEQFF. In DNA, the CDR3 is TGCGCCAGCAGCCAAGTTTTTAGCGGGGGGTTCCTCAAAAATGAGCAGTTCTTC.

The chain carries TRBV2 and TRBJ1-4; D might be TRBD1 (5 bases). Trimming removed 4 bases at V and 0 bases at J, with 6 bases between. The length of the CDR3 is 14 residues. CDR1 is SNHLY and CDR2 is FYNNEI in the germline V gene. CDR3 protein: CASSGQTTNEKLFF. Here the CDR3 DNA reads TGTGCCAGCAGTGGACAGACAACTAATGAAAAACTGTTTTTT.

This sequence joins TRBV3-1 (or the pseudogene TRBV3-2) and TRBJ2-1; a possible D gene is TRBD2 (6 bases). CDR3 length equals 16 residues. Germline-derived CDR1 and CDR2 are LGHDT and YNNKEL (reference sequence). V was shortened by 3 bases and J by 3 bases, with 15 bases between the two germline ends. The CDR3 is CASSHPGWRDYNEQFF. CDR3 nucleotides: TGTGCCAGCAGCCACCCCGGGTGGCGGGACTACAATGAGCAGTTCTTC.

The chain combines TRBV25-1 with TRBJ2-7; TRBD1 aligns across 11 bases. Germline V gives CDR1 MGHDK, CDR2 SYGVNS. CDR3 length: 16 amino acids. The V segment lost 4 bases and the J segment 4 bases; nucleotides outside the gene matches: 9. The CDR3: CASSAAGQGDAYEQYF. CDR3 in DNA: TGTGCCAGCAGTGCCGCGGGACAGGGGGATGCGTACGAGCAGTACTTC.

V usage is TRBV4-1 and J usage is TRBJ2-7, with 8 nucleotides matching TRBD2. Trimming took 0 bases from V and 3 from J; bases not matched to a gene: 22. The CDR3 consists of 21 residues. Per the germline V gene, CDR1 is MGHRA and CDR2 is YSYEKL. The CDR3 spells CASSQDSVGRGGLDLNYEQYF. As DNA, the CDR3 is TGCGCCAGCAGCCAAGATAGTGTCGGACGGGGGGGCCTAGACCTCAACTACGAGCAGTACTTC.

The V gene is TRBV10-1, the J gene TRBJ1-1; 8 bases are shared with TRBD1. Unmatched junction bases numbered 18, after V lost 6 bases and J lost 0 bases. The CDR3 consists of 19 residues. The germline gives CDR1 WNHNN, CDR2 SYGVQD (reference sequence). DNA of the CDR3: TGCGCCAGCAGAACCTCGTCCAGGGGGCTGGGGGCGGTGAACACTGAAGCTTTCTTT. This sequence encodes CASRTSSRGLGAVNTEAFF.

The chain is built from TRBV23-1 and TRBJ2-7, with D maybe TRBD1 (5 bases). TRBV23-1 is identified as an open reading frame with a role that is uncertain. Trimming shortened V by 11 bases and J by 1 base, and 21 bases separated the two germline ends. The CDR3 covers 15 residues. CDR3 protein: CAQVQLKQVSYEQYF. In DNA form, the CDR3 reads TGCGCCCAGGTCCAGCTTAAACAGGTATCCTACGAGCAGTACTTC.

This rearrangement joins TRBV30 to TRBJ2-7; TRBD1 aligns across 9 bases. Germline trimming cut 4 bases from V and 3 bases from J; bases unmatched to any gene: 7. Germline V lookup: CDR1 GTSNPN, CDR2 SVGIG (reference sequence). CDR3 length: 14 amino acids. The CDR3 region has the DNA TGTGCCTGGAACCTAGGGACAGGGAACTACGAGCAGTACTTC. It codes for CAWNLGTGNYEQYF.

The chain employs TRBV5-1 and TRBJ1-1, with 7 bases matching TRBD1. V trimming: 2 bases; J trimming: 0 bases; junction bases outside the gene matches: 10. Per the germline V gene, CDR1 is SGHRS and CDR2 is YFSETQ. The CDR3 length is 17 residues. The CDR3 DNA reads as TGCGCCAGCAGCTTACGGCAGGGGGGTTTTATGAACACTGAAGCTTTCTTT. Translated, it gives CASSLRQGGFMNTEAFF.

CDR3 in amino acids: CASGEGAREKLFF. In nucleotides, the CDR3 is TGTGCCAGCGGAGAGGGGGCTCGTGAAAAACTGTTTTTT. This rearrangement joins TRBV19 to TRBJ1-4; 7 positions agree with TRBD1. The J segment lost 7 bases and the V segment lost 9 bases, leaving 8 bases of the junction unmatched. This CDR3 has 13 amino acids. Germline CDR1 and CDR2: LNHDA and SQIVND (reference sequence). The full variable domain, its missing parts supplied by reference TRBV19 and TRBJ1-4, is DGGITQSPKYLFRKEGQNVTLSCEQNLNHDAMYWYRQDPGQGLRLIYYSQIVNDFQKGDIAEGYSVSREKKESFPLTVTSAQKNPTAFYLCASGEGAREKLFFGSGTQLSVL.

The rearrangement uses TRBV7-7 and TRBJ2-5; a possible D gene is TRBD2 (7 bases). The CDR3 runs to 12 residues. The germline CDR1 and CDR2 sequences are SSHAT and FNYEAQ (reference sequence). V was shortened by 8 bases and J by 7 bases, with 14 bases between the two germline ends. The CDR3 DNA sequence: TGTGCCAGCGGAACAGGGAGGGGGACCCAGTACTTC. Translated: CASGTGRGTQYF.

The chain combines TRBV19 with TRBJ1-4, with 7 bases that match TRBD1. From germline, CDR1 is LNHDA and CDR2 SQIVND (reference sequence). This CDR3 is 16 amino acids long. V lost 7 bases, J lost 8 bases, and 16 bases stayed unmatched. This CDR3 is CASTAGARDSGEKLFF. The CDR3 bases are TGTGCCAGTACTGCCGGCGCGCGGGACAGCGGCGAAAAACTGTTTTTT. The complete variable domain, with remaining parts taken from reference TRBV19 and TRBJ1-4, reads DGGITQSPKYLFRKEGQNVTLSCEQNLNHDAMYWYRQDPGQGLRLIYYSQIVNDFQKGDIAEGYSVSREKKESFPLTVTSAQKNPTAFYLCASTAGARDSGEKLFFGSGTQLSVL.

The chain couples TRBV6-5 to TRBJ1-2, with 8 bases that match TRBD1. Germline V gene lookup returns CDR1 MNHEY and CDR2 SVGAGI. Losses at the gene ends were 6 bases for V and 2 bases for J; bases not matched to a gene: 5. The CDR3 covers 14 residues. The CDR3 DNA is TGTGCCAGCAGAATCACAGGGGGGAACTATGGCTACACCTTC. It yields the protein CASRITGGNYGYTF.

The chain uses TRBV7-9 and TRBJ1-3; D gene unclear. There are 17 residues in the CDR3. Germline V lookup: CDR1 SEHNR, CDR2 FQNEAQ (reference sequence). V gave up 6 bases and J gave up 0 bases, with 18 bases separating them. This chain's CDR3 is CASSSPVAPISGNTIYF. CDR3 DNA: TGTGCCAGCAGTTCCCCTGTGGCACCAATCTCTGGAAACACCATATATTTT.

This rearrangement joins TRBV19 to TRBJ1-1, with D tentatively TRBD1 (5 bases). From germline, CDR1 is LNHDA and CDR2 SQIVND (reference sequence). V was trimmed by 3 bases and J by 2 bases, leaving 10 bases between them. This CDR3 has 14 amino acids. The CDR3 spells CASSMIQANTEAFF. Here the CDR3 DNA reads TGTGCCAGTAGTATGATACAGGCAAACACTGAAGCTTTCTTT.

The chain is built from TRBV6-5 and TRBJ2-3; no clear D. This CDR3 region has 16 residues. From germline, CDR1 is MNHEY and CDR2 SVGAGI. Deletions cut 0 bases from V and 6 bases from J, with 16 bases between. The CDR3 spells CASSYSFQRLADTQYF. As DNA, the CDR3 is TGTGCCAGCAGTTACTCGTTTCAGCGTTTGGCGGATACGCAGTATTTT.

J is TRBJ1-6 and V is TRBV18; 9 bases fit TRBD1. The V gene end was trimmed by 4 bases and the J gene end by 0 bases; junction bases not matched to a gene: 4. CDR3 length: 17 amino acids. Germline V lookup: CDR1 KGHSH, CDR2 LQKENI. The CDR3 DNA sequence: TGTGCCAGCTCACGGGACAGGGCGAGCTCCTATAATTCACCCCTCCACTTT. Residues: CASSRDRASSYNSPLHF.

This clone appeared a single time. The sample holds other DNA sequences that translate to the same CDR3. This chain joins TRBV5-1 and TRBJ1-1, with 8 bases identical to TRBD1. Germline values: CDR1 SGHRS, CDR2 YFSETQ. The CDR3 is 13 residues long. Trimming took 4 bases from V and 4 from J; bases not matched to a gene: 3. This CDR3 reads CASSQTGGTEAFF. In DNA, the CDR3 is TGCGCCAGCAGCCAAACAGGGGGCACTGAAGCTTTCTTT. Full variable domain (remainder filled in from reference TRBV5-1 and TRBJ1-1): KAGVTQTPRYLIKTRGQQVTLSCSPISGHRSVSWYQQTPGQGLQFLFEYFSETQRNKGNFPGRFSGRQFSNSRSEMNVSTLELGDSALYLCASSQTGGTEAFFGQGTRLTVV.